The 10 T cell receptor beta chains below come from one sample, sequenced in a study of T cell responses to AZD1222 COVID-19 vaccine. Assay: immunoSEQ multiplex PCR; the TCRdb copy retains only in-frame clones and omits some. The table lists some 150,000 clones, roughly 90% of them singletons, with around 1.7% in the top ten. Sequences were derived from peripheral blood, sampled 28 days after the second AZD1222 dose. These receptors originate from an adult who received the AZD1222 COVID-19 vaccine.

This chain uses TRBV2 with TRBJ2-7, with D hard to call. With 4 bases removed from V and 3 bases from J, the gap between germline ends came to 1 base. The germline gives CDR1 SNHLY, CDR2 FYNNEI. The CDR3 spans 10 residues. For the CDR3, the DNA is TGTGCCAGCAGTGTCTACGAGCAGTACTTC. Translation: CASSVYEQYF.

V usage is TRBV5-6 and J usage is TRBJ2-2; D is ambiguous. CDR1 and CDR2 (germline): SGHDT, YYEEEE. This CDR3 has 15 amino acids. V lost 1 base and J lost 13, with 20 bases in between. As DNA, the CDR3 is TGTGCCAGCAGCTTGCGGGCGACTCCACCGGTAGGGCTGTTTTTT. It is translated as CASSLRATPPVGLFF.

In nucleotides, the CDR3 is TGTGCCAGCAGTCTGACAGGGCACTATGGCTACACCTTC. Translated: CASSLTGHYGYTF. The chain links TRBV6-5 to TRBJ1-2; TRBD1 aligns across 7 bases. In germline, CDR1 is MNHEY, CDR2 SVGAGI. V shed 5 bases and J 3 bases; nucleotides not matched to a gene: 3. The CDR3 is 13 amino acids.

This clone was seen only a few times. The CDR3 protein is CASAPGTPNEKLFF. In DNA, the CDR3 is TGTGCCAGTGCTCCGGGTACTCCTAATGAAAAACTGTTTTTT. The chain recombines TRBV6-6 with TRBJ1-4; D ambiguous. V lost 9 bases, J lost 3 bases, and 14 bases lay in between. CDR1 MNHNY and CDR2 SVGAGI come from the germline V gene (reference sequence). This CDR3 has 14 residues.

The V gene is TRBV6-2 or TRBV6-3, the J gene TRBJ2-4; D not certain. Germline assignment: CDR1 MNHEY and CDR2 SVGEGT. The ends were cut back, 6 bases at V and 8 bases at J, with 8 bases in the middle. This CDR3 is 11 amino acids long. This CDR3 reads CASSQTDIQYF. In DNA, the CDR3 is TGTGCCAGCAGCCAGACCGACATTCAGTACTTC.

The chain recombines TRBV29-1 with TRBJ1-1, with D possibly TRBD1 on 6 matching bases. V lost 3 bases, J lost 10 bases, and 18 bases lay in between. The CDR3 is made up of 13 amino acids. Germline CDR1 and CDR2: SQVTM and ANQGSEA. The CDR3 DNA reads TGCAGCGTTGAGACCGGGACAAAATTGGTAGCTTTCTTT. It is translated as CSVETGTKLVAFF. Filled out from reference TRBV29-1 and TRBJ1-1, the complete variable domain reads SAVISQKPSRDICQRGTSLTIQCQVDSQVTMMFWYRQQPGQSLTLIATANQGSEATYESGFVIDKFPISRPNLTFSTLTVSNMSPEDSSIYLCSVETGTKLVAFFGQGTRLTVV.

The chain is built from TRBV19 and TRBJ1-5, with 9 bases aligning to TRBD1. J gave up 5 bases and V 7 bases, and 9 bases lay outside the gene matches. CDR3 length: 15 residues. The germline CDR1 and CDR2 sequences are LNHDA and SQIVND (reference sequence). The CDR3 DNA reads as TGTGCCAGTAAGACGGACAGGGGAGCCGATCAGCCCCAGCATTTT. This codes for CASKTDRGADQPQHF.

This clone appeared once. CDR3 sequence reads: CASSIGTGGAGAAGELFF. Here the CDR3 DNA reads TGTGCCAGTAGTATCGGGACAGGGGGCGCGGGGGCAGCCGGGGAGCTGTTTTTT. This chain connects TRBV19 to TRBJ2-2; 12 nucleotides line up with TRBD1. The V gene end was trimmed by 3 bases and the J gene end by 6 bases; junction bases not matched to a gene: 11. Germline V gene data show CDR1 as LNHDA and CDR2 as SQIVND (reference sequence). This CDR3 spans 18 amino acids.

The chain employs TRBV19 and TRBJ1-1; TRBD1 might be the D (6 bases). The CDR3 covers 18 residues. Germline assignment: CDR1 LNHDA and CDR2 SQIVND (reference sequence). The V and J ends lost 4 bases and 0 bases respectively, with 21 bases between them. The CDR3 spells CASSKGGGTKGMNTEAFF. In DNA, the CDR3 is TGTGCCAGTAGTAAAGGGGGAGGGACGAAGGGCATGAACACTGAAGCTTTCTTT. Based on the CDR3 plus reference TRBV19 and TRBJ1-1, the full variable domain is DGGITQSPKYLFRKEGQNVTLSCEQNLNHDAMYWYRQDPGQGLRLIYYSQIVNDFQKGDIAEGYSVSREKKESFPLTVTSAQKNPTAFYLCASSKGGGTKGMNTEAFFGQGTRLTVV.

The chain carries TRBV19 and TRBJ2-1; D might be TRBD2 (6 bases). CDR1 is LNHDA, CDR2 SQIVND, per germline (reference sequence). The CDR3 consists of 14 residues. V gave up 1 base and J gave up 6 bases, with 10 bases separating them. CDR3 region: CASSIAGALNEQFF. CDR3 nucleotides: TGTGCCAGTAGTATAGCGGGAGCCCTCAATGAGCAGTTCTTC.